This T cell receptor (beta chain) was identified in a study of T cell changes during pregnancy in multiple sclerosis. CDR1 is SGHAT and CDR2 is FQNNGV in the germline V gene. Unmatched junction bases numbered 3, after V lost 7 bases and J lost 6 bases. This CDR3 is 13 amino acids long. Sequencing was performed with immunoSEQ multiplex PCR; in TCRdb, only in-frame clones are kept and a portion is missing. The table has under 45,000 clones, approximately 90% seen once. The chain has TRBV11-2 and TRBJ1-4; 9 positions agree with TRBD1. The sequence was collected from a female donor with multiple sclerosis, enrolled in a pregnancy study. Here the sequenced sample was CD8+ T cells from peripheral blood mononuclear cells, taken in the first trimester of pregnancy. The CDR3 sequence: CASTGQGYEKLFF. Written as DNA, the CDR3 is TGTGCCAGCACAGGACAGGGGTATGAAAAACTGTTTTTT.